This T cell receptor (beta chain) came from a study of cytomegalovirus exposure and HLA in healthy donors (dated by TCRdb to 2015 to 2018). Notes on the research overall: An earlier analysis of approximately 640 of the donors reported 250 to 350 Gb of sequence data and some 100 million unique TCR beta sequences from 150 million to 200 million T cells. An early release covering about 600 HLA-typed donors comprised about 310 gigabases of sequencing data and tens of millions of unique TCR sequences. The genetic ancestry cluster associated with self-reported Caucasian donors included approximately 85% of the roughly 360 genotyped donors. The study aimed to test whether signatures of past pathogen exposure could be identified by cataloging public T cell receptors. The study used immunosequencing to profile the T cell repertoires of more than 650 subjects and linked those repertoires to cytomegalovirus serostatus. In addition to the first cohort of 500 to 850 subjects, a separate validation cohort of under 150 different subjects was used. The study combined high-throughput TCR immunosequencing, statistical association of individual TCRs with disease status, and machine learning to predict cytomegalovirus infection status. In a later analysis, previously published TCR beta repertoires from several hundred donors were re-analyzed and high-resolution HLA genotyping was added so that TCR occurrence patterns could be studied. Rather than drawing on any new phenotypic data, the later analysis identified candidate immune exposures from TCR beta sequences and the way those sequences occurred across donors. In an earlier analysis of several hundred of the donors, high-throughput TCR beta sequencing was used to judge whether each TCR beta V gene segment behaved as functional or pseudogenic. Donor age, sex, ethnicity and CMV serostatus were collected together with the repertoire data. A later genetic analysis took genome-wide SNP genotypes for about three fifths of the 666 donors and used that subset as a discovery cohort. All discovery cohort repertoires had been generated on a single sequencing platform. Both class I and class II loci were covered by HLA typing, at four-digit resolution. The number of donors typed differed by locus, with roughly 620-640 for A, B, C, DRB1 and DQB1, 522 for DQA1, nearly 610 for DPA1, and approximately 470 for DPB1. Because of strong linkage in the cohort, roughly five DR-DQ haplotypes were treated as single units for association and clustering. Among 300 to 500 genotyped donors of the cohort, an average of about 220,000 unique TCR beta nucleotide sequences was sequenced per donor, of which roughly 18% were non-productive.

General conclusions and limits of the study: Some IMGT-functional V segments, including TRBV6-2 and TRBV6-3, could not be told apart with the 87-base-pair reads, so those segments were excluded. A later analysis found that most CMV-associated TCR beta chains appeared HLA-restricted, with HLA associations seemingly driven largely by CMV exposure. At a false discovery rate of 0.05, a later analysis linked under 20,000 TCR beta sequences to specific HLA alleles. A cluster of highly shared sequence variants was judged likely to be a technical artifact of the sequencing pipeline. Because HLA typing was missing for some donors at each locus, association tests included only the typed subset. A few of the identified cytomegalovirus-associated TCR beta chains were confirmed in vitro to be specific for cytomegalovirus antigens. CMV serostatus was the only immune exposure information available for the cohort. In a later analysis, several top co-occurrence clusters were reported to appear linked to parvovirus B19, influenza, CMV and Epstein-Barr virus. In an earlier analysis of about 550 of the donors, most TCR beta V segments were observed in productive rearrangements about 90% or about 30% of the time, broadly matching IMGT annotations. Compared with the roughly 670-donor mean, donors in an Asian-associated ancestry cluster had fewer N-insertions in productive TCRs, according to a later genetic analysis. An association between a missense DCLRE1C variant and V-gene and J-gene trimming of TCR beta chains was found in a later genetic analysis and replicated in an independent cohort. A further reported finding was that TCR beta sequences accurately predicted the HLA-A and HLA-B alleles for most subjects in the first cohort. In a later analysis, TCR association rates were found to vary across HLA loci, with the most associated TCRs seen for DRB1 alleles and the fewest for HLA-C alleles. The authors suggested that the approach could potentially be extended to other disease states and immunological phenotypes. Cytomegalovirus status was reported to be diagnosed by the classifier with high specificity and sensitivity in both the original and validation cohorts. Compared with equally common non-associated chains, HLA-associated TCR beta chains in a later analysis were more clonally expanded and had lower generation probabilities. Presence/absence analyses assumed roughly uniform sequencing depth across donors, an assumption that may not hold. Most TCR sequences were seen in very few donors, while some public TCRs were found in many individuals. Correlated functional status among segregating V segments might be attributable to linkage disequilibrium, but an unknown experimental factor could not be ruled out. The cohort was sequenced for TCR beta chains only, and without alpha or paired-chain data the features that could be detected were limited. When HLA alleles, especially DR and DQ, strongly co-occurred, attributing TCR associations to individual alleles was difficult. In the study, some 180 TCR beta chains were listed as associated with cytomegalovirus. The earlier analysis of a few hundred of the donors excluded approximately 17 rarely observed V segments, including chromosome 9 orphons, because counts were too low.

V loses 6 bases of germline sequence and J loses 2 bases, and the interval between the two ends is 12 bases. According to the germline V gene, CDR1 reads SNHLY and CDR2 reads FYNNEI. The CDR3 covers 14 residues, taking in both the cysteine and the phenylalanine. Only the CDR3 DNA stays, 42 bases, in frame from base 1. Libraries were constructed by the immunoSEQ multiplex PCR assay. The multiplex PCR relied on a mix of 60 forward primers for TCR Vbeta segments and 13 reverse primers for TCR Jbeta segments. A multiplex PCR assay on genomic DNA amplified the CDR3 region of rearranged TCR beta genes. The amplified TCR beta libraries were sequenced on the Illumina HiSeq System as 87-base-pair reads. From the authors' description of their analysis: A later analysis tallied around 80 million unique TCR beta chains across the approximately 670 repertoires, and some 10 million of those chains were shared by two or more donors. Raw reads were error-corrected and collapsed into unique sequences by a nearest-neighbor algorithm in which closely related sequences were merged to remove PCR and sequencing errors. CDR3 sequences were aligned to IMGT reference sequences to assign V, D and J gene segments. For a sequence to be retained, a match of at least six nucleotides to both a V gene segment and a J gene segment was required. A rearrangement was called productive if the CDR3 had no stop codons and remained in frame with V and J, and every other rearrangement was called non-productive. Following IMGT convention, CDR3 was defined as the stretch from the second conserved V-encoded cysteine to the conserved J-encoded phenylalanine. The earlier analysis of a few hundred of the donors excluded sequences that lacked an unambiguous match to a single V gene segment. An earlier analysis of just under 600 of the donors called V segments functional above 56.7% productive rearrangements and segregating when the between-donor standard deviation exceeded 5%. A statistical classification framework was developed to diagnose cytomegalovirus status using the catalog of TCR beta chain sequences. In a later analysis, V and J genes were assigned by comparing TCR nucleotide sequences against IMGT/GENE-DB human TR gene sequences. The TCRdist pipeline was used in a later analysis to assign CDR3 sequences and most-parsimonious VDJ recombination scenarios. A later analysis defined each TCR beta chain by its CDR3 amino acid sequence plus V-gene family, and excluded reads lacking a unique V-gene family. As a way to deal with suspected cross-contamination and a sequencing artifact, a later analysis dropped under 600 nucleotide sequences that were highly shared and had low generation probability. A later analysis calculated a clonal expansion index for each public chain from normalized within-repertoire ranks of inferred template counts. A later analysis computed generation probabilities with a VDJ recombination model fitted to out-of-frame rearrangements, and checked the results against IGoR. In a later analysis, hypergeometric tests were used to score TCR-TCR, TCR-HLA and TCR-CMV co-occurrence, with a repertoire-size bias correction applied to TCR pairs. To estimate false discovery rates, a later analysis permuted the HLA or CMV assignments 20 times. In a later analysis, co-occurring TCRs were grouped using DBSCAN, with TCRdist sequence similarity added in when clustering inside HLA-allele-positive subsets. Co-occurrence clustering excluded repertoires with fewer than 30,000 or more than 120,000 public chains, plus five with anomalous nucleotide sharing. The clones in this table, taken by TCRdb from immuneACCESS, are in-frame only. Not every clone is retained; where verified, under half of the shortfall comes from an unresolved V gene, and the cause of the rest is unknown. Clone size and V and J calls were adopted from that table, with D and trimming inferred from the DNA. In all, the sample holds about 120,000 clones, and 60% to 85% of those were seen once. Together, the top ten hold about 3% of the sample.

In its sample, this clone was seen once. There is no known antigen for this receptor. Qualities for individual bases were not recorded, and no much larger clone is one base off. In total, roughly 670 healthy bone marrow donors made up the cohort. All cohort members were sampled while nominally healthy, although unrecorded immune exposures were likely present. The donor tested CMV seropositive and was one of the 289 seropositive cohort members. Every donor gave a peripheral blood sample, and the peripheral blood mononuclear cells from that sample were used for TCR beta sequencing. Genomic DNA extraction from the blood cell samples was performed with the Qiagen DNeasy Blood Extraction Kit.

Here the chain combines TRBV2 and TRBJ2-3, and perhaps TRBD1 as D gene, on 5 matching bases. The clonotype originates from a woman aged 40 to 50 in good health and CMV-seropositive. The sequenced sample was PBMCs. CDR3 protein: CASRAGIFTDTQYF. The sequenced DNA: TGTGCCAGCAGGGCAGGGATATTCACAGATACGCAGTATTTT.